This is a list of T cell receptor beta chains from one sample in a study of T cells in tuberculosis. This table comes from immunoSEQ multiplex PCR, and its TCRdb copy is limited to in-frame clones, with some not included. This repertoire shows fewer than 30,000 clones, 90% to 95% found once; its top ten account for 4.9%. Sequencing was done on a sample of PBMCs. Receptors were obtained from a donor aged 10-29 years with latent tuberculosis or without tuberculosis infection. CDR3s include the opening cysteine and the closing phenylalanine or tryptophan. D genes are given only for firm matches. A clone size is listed for some rows: how often the clone was seen (once, few, many), or a class if it is expanded.

d_gene	v_gene	abundance	j_gene	CDR3aa	CDR3nt
-	TRBV5-5	-	TRBJ1-1	CASSPYKNTEAFF	TGTGCCAGCAGCCCGTACAAGAACACTGAAGCTTTCTTT
-	TRBV5-8	-	TRBJ2-6	CASSRGSGANVLTF	TGTGCCAGCAGCAGGGGCTCTGGGGCCAACGTCCTGACTTTC
-	TRBV19	once	TRBJ1-2	CASISGPGGNNYGYTF	TGTGCCAGTATCTCCGGCCCGGGAGGAAATAACTATGGCTACACCTTC
TRBD2	TRBV9	-	TRBJ2-3	CASSVWRGGADTQYF	TGTGCCAGCAGCGTGTGGCGGGGGGGGGCAGATACGCAGTATTTT
-	TRBV13	-	TRBJ1-2	CASSPSQGHGNYGYTF	TGTGCCAGCAGCCCGTCTCAGGGCCACGGGAACTATGGCTACACCTTC
-	TRBV27	-	TRBJ2-1	CASSSQGNEQFF	TGTGCCAGCAGTTCTCAGGGAAATGAGCAGTTCTTC
TRBD2	TRBV5-4	-	TRBJ2-7	CASSPYSGAGSYEQYF	TGTGCCAGCAGCCCCTATAGCGGGGCGGGCTCCTACGAGCAGTACTTC
-	TRBV12-1	-	TRBJ2-2	CASSPTGDGNTGELFF	TGTGCCAGCAGCCCGACAGGGGATGGTAACACCGGGGAGCTGTTTTTT
-	TRBV5-4	-	TRBJ2-2	CASRGGPNTGELFF	TGTGCCAGCAGGGGGGGGCCGAACACCGGGGAGCTGTTTTTT
TRBD1	TRBV9	-	TRBJ2-7	CASSEGAFAYEQYF	TGTGCCAGCAGCGAGGGGGCTTTCGCCTACGAGCAGTACTTC
TRBD2	TRBV10-3	-	TRBJ2-3	CAISELAGGPDTQYF	TGTGCCATCAGCGAACTAGCGGGAGGGCCAGATACGCAGTATTTT
-	TRBV4-2	-	TRBJ1-2	CASSQEGGIGYTF	TGTGCCAGCAGCCAAGAGGGGGGGATCGGCTACACCTTC
-	TRBV19	-	TRBJ2-5	CASSVRPLPTGGQETQYF	TGTGCCAGTAGTGTTCGCCCACTCCCGACAGGCGGACAAGAGACCCAGTACTTC
-	TRBV29-1	-	TRBJ1-4	CSVEQGEKLFF	TGCAGCGTTGAACAGGGTGAAAAACTGTTTTTT
TRBD1	TRBV4-1	-	TRBJ1-1	CASSQATGRTEAFF	TGCGCCAGCAGCCAAGCGACAGGGAGGACTGAAGCTTTCTTT
TRBD2	TRBV6-1	-	TRBJ2-3	CASSGLAGGPDTQYF	TGTGCCAGCAGTGGACTAGCGGGAGGGCCCGATACGCAGTATTTT
TRBD1	TRBV6-5	-	TRBJ2-7	CASSPGQGRYEQYF	TGTGCCAGCAGTCCGGGACAGGGTCGCTACGAGCAGTACTTC
TRBD2	TRBV7-2	-	TRBJ2-7	CASSLEAGESGEQYF	TGTGCCAGCAGCTTAGAGGCGGGAGAATCGGGGGAGCAGTACTTC
TRBD2	TRBV19	-	TRBJ2-2	CASSTGLAGVTGELFF	TGTGCCAGTAGCACCGGACTAGCGGGAGTAACCGGGGAGCTGTTTTTT
-	TRBV6-4	-	TRBJ2-2	CASSDSSTGELFF	TGTGCCAGCAGTGACTCTAGCACCGGGGAGCTGTTTTTT
-	TRBV25-1	few	TRBJ1-5	CASSGDGSYSNQPQHF	TGTGCCAGCAGTGGAGATGGGAGTTATAGCAATCAGCCCCAGCATTTT
-	TRBV6-6	-	TRBJ2-7	CASSYSGGSSYEQYF	TGTGCCAGCAGTTACTCGGGGGGAAGCTCCTACGAGCAGTACTTC
-	TRBV5-1	-	TRBJ1-6	CASSLALQGYNSPLHF	TGCGCCAGCAGCTTGGCCTTACAGGGTTATAATTCACCCCTCCACTTT